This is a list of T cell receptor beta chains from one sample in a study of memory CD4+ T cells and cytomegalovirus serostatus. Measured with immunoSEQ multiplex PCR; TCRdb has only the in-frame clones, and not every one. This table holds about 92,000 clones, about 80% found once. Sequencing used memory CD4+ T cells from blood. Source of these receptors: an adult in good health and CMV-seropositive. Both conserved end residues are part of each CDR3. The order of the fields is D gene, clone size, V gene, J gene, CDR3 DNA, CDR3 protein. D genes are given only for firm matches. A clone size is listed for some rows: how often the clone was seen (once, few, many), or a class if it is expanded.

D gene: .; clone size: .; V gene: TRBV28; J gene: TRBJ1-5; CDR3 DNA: TGTGCCAGCAGTTACTCCCTCTCGGGGGCTCAGCCCCAGCATTTT; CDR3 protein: CASSYSLSGAQPQHF
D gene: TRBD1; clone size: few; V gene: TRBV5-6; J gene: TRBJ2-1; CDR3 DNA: TGTGCCAGCACCGACGGGACAGGGGCCTACAATGAGCAGTTCTTC; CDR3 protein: CASTDGTGAYNEQFF
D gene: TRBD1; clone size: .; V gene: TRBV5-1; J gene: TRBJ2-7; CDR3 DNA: TGCGCCAGCAGCTTTGGGACAGGGGGTTACGAGCAGTACTTC; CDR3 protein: CASSFGTGGYEQYF
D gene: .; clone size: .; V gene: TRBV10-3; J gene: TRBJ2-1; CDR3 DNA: TGTGCCATCAGTGAGTTGGTAGGCCAAAAAGGTGAGCAGTTCTTC; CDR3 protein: CAISELVGQKGEQFF
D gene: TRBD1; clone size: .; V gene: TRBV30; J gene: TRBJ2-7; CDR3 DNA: TGTGCCTGGAGCGCGGGGACAGGGATTGTCTACGAGCAGTACTTC; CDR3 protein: CAWSAGTGIVYEQYF
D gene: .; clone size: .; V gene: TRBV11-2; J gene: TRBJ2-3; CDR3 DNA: TGTGCCAGCAGCTTCGGGGATACGCAGTATTTT; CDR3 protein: CASSFGDTQYF
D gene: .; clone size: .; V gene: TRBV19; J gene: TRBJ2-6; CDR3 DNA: TGTGCCAGTACCCGACAGGCTGGGGCCAACGTCCTGACTTTC; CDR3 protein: CASTRQAGANVLTF
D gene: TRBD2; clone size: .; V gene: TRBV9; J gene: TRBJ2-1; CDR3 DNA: TGTGCCAGCAGCGTAGCGCCGACTAGCGGTTACAATGAGCAGTTCTTC; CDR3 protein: CASSVAPTSGYNEQFF
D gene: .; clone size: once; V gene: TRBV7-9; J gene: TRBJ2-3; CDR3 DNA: TGTGCCAGCGGGGGGGGGCTAGGTACGCAGTATTTT; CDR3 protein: CASGGGLGTQYF
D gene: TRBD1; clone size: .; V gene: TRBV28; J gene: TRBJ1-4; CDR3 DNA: TGTGCCAGCAGCCCGACAGGGTCTGAAAAACTGTTTTTT; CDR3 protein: CASSPTGSEKLFF
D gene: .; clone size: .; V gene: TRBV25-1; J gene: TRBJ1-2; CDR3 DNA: TGTGCCAGCAGTGAAGGGGGGCGCTATGGCTACACCTTC; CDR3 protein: CASSEGGRYGYTF
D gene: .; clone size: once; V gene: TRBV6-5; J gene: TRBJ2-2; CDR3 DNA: TGTGCCAGCAGTTTAAGGGGTCCGAACACCGGGGAGCTGTTTTTT; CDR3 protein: CASSLRGPNTGELFF
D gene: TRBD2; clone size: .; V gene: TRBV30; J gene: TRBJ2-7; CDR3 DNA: TGTGCCTGGAGGGGGAAGGGACTAGCGGGCTACGAGCAGTACTTC; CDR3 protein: CAWRGKGLAGYEQYF
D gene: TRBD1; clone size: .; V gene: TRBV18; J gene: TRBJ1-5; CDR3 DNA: TGTGCCAGCTCCCCGACAGGGCCTCAGCCCCAGCATTTT; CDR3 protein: CASSPTGPQPQHF
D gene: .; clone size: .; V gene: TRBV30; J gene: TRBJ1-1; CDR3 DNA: TGTGCCTGGGACAAGAACACTGAAGCTTTCTTT; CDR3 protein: CAWDKNTEAFF
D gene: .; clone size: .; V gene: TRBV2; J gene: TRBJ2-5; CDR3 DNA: TGTGCCAGCAGTGAAGTAGGGGAGACCCAGTACTTC; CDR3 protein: CASSEVGETQYF
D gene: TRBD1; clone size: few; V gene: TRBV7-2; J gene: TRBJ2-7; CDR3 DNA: TGTGCCAGCAGCCCTAGACAGGGGGGCGAGCAGTACTTC; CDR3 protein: CASSPRQGGEQYF